This T cell receptor beta chain was captured by sequencing in a study of control samples from healthy donors and cancer patients. Germline lookup yields CDR1 LGHNA and CDR2 YSLEER. The CDR3 has 14 residues. The protocol was immunoSEQ multiplex PCR, while the TCRdb copy is restricted to in-frame clones and leaves out a portion. The table lists some 150,000 clones, 90% to 95% of them singletons. Regarding this clone: At one end the junction does not follow the germline gene, possibly because of a read error.

This chain joins TRBV4-3 and TRBJ1-1, with D unresolved. The sequenced sample consisted of blood. The clonotype comes from a middle-aged man in good health. In nucleotides, the CDR3 is TGCGCCAGCAGCCAGGGTGTCTTGAACACTGCAGCTTTCTTT. This gives the protein CASSQGVLNTAAFF.